The 12 T cell receptor beta chains below all came from one sample that was sequenced in a study of T cell responses to AZD1222 COVID-19 vaccine. Using immunoSEQ multiplex PCR, the repertoire was profiled, and TCRdb retains in-frame clones only, with some absent. Among around 100,000 clones listed, 87% were seen once. Here the sequenced sample was peripheral blood, taken 28 days after the second AZD1222 dose. Receptor source: an adult who received the AZD1222 COVID-19 vaccine.

The chain carries TRBV30 and TRBJ2-7; the match to TRBD2 covers 12 bases. Germline-derived CDR1 and CDR2 are GTSNPN and SVGIG (reference sequence). There are 16 residues in the CDR3. Trimming at V came to 2 bases and at J to 4 bases, leaving 9 bases not matched to a gene. The CDR3 DNA follows: TGTGCCTGGAGTTCGCCTCTAGCGGGAGGGCCTTACGAGCAGTACTTC. This translates into CAWSSPLAGGPYEQYF.

The chain joins TRBV2 to TRBJ2-5, with TRBD2 matching over 7 bases. Trimming cost V 2 bases and J 8 bases; bases outside gene matches: 11. The V gene's germline CDR1 is SNHLY and CDR2 FYNNEI. CDR3 length: 15 residues. The CDR3 here is CASSETGGPLRTQYF. DNA for the CDR3: TGTGCCAGCAGTGAAACGGGAGGTCCTTTGAGAACCCAGTACTTC.

This chain uses TRBV5-6 with TRBJ1-4; D unclear. The V gene lost 2 bases and the J gene lost 4 bases, with 6 bases spanning the gap. CDR1 SGHDT and CDR2 YYEEEE come from the germline V gene. The CDR3 is made up of 13 amino acids. CDR3 sequence (DNA): TGTGCCAGCAGCTTTCAGGTTAATGAAAAACTGTTTTTT. This encodes CASSFQVNEKLFF. Together with reference TRBV5-6 and TRBJ1-4, the CDR3 gives the full variable domain: DAGVTQSPTHLIKTRGQQVTLRCSPKSGHDTVSWYQQALGQGPQFIFQYYEEEERQRGNFPDRFSGHQFPNYSSELNVNALLLGDSALYLCASSFQVNEKLFFGSGTQLSVL.

The gene calls are TRBV3-1 (or the pseudogene TRBV3-2) and TRBJ2-1; TRBD2 matches 10 bases. Germline CDR1 and CDR2: LGHDT and YNNKEL (reference sequence). CDR3 length: 16 amino acids. The V and J ends lost 4 bases and 4 bases, in that order; junction bases with no gene match: 7. CDR3 nucleotides: TGTGCCAGCAGCCGCTATCTAGCGGGAGATTACAATGAGCAGTTCTTC. As protein: CASSRYLAGDYNEQFF.

This clone occurred once. The rearrangement links TRBV30 to TRBJ1-2; no clear D. Trimming took 4 bases from V and 1 from J, leaving 19 bases between them. CDR1 GTSNPN and CDR2 SVGIG come from the germline V gene (reference sequence). The CDR3 consists of 16 residues. The CDR3 protein is CAWTPGGYGDNYGYTF. The CDR3 coding sequence is TGTGCCTGGACTCCGGGAGGGTACGGGGATAACTATGGCTACACCTTC. Using reference TRBV30 and TRBJ1-2 for the parts outside the CDR3, the full variable domain is SQTIHQWPATLVQPVGSPLSLECTVEGTSNPNLYWYRQAAGRGLQLLFYSVGIGQISSEVPQNLSASRPQDRQFILSSKKLLLSDSGFYLCAWTPGGYGDNYGYTFGSGTRLTVV.

This clone has a single count. The chain links TRBV7-3 to TRBJ2-7; 13 bases are a match to TRBD2. Per the germline V gene, CDR1 is SGHTA and CDR2 is FQGTGA. CDR3 length equals 17 residues. V was pared by 5 bases and J by 2 bases, with 9 bases of the junction left unmatched. This CDR3 is CASSPRRGLAGPYEQYF. The CDR3 region has the DNA TGTGCCAGCAGCCCCCGGAGGGGACTAGCGGGGCCCTACGAGCAGTACTTC.

J is TRBJ2-7 and V is TRBV5-1, with 8 bases fitting TRBD2. CDR3 size: 15 residues. Per the germline V gene, CDR1 is SGHRS and CDR2 is YFSETQ. V lost 5 bases to trimming and J lost 2 bases; unmatched junction nucleotides: 9. CDR3 bases: TGCGCCAGCAGGAATCGGACTAGCCTTACCTACGAGCAGTACTTC. Its protein product is CASRNRTSLTYEQYF.

This chain links TRBV5-5 with TRBJ1-1; D uncertain. Trimming took 0 bases from V and 5 from J, leaving 8 bases between them. The CDR3 length is 13 residues. Germline values: CDR1 SGHKS, CDR2 YYEKEE (reference sequence). DNA for the CDR3: TGTGCCAGCAGCTTGGGGGTCAGGACTGAAGCTTTCTTT. It specifies CASSLGVRTEAFF.

CDR3: CASGPRNRGWYGYTF. As DNA, the CDR3 is TGTGCCAGCGGCCCGAGGAATCGGGGCTGGTATGGCTACACCTTC. The chain is built from TRBV28 and TRBJ1-2; tentatively, D is TRBD1 (5 bases). Looked up from germline, CDR1 is MDHEN and CDR2 is SYDVKM. Trimming took 8 bases from V and 5 from J, leaving 21 bases between them. The CDR3 spans 15 residues.

This sequence joins TRBV3-1 (or the pseudogene TRBV3-2) and TRBJ2-7, with 10 positions matching TRBD2. The germline gives CDR1 LGHDT, CDR2 YNNKEL (reference sequence). V lost 4 bases to trimming and J lost 5 bases; unmatched junction nucleotides: 11. The CDR3 runs to 16 residues. The CDR3 coding sequence is TGTGCCAGCAGCCCAAATTCAAGTCTAGCGGGAGACGAGCAGTACTTC. This codes for CASSPNSSLAGDEQYF.

This chain joins TRBV27 and TRBJ2-7, with TRBD1 identical over 8 bases. The CDR3 has 14 amino acids. Looked up from germline, CDR1 is MNHEY and CDR2 is SMNVEV (reference sequence). After removal of 2 bases from V and 6 bases from J, the junction contained 6 bases not matched to a gene. DNA for the CDR3: TGTGCCAGCAGTTTAAACAGGGGGTTCGGCGAGCAGTACTTC. Its protein product is CASSLNRGFGEQYF.

The CDR3 is CASSLETSSSFSNYGYTF. The CDR3 bases are TGCGCCAGCAGCTTGGAGACTTCCTCCTCTTTTTCTAACTATGGCTACACCTTC. The rearrangement links TRBV5-1 to TRBJ1-2; unclear D gene. Per the germline V gene, CDR1 is SGHRS and CDR2 is YFSETQ. The CDR3 extends over 18 amino acids. Trimming removed 0 bases from V and 0 bases from J, with 18 bases in between.